The sequence of this T cell receptor (beta chain) was determined in a study of regulatory T cells in long-lasting Graves disease. Study-wide findings and caveats: Persistent disease samples used TRBV28, TRBJ1-2 and TRBJ2-5 preferentially.

Time point in this sample: persistent/refractory GD, antithyroid drugs over 5 years with positive TRAb. There was RNA extracted from PBMCs, and the TCR library was made from it. In each case, Graves' disease was diagnosed per American Thyroid Association guidelines. Patients hailed from an endocrinology department in Xi'an, China. This clonotype was detected many times. Its antigen is as yet unknown. Libraries of TCR beta came from iRepertoire HTBI primers plus Arm-PCR of CDR3 regions. TCRdb re-derived calls from the multiplex PCR reads in MiXCR, one entry per CDR3 protein. Found here are around 400,000 distinct CDR3 sequences, about 21% of them singletons; the top ten hold approximately 15%. The CDR3 has 14 amino acids. Trimming took off 6 bases at V and 3 bases at J, with 11 bases between the two ends.

Sequenced here: peripheral blood mononuclear cells (PBMCs), sampled when the disease was refractory, from a patient treated with antithyroid drugs. The sequence derives from a female donor with Graves disease. The V and J genes are TRBV12-3 or TRBV12-4 and TRBJ2-2; D remains unclear. This CDR3 is CASSPPMHTGELFF. CDR3 sequence (DNA): TGTGCCAGCAGCCCACCTATGCACACCGGGGAGCTGTTTTTT.